One sample yielded the 18 T cell receptor beta chains listed below, sequenced in a study of T cells in Graves' hyperthyroidism and ophthalmopathy. RNA transcripts served as the template for amplifying TCR beta CDR3 regions. The HTBI primer set was used in a first-round RT-PCR of the TCR CDR3. TCRdb recomputed calls from the multiplex PCR reads with MiXCR, one row per CDR3 protein. The sample yields a few hundred thousand distinct CDR3 sequences, roughly 15% seen once. The sequencing input was blood. The receptors here all came from a woman aged 55-75 years with Graves' ophthalmopathy.

This clonotype appeared a single time. Being one base from a much bigger clone, this may be a read error. Written as DNA, the CDR3 is TGTGTCAGCTCACTGGGACGCGGAAACACCATATATTTT. This encodes CVSSLGRGNTIYF. V gene TRBV18 combines with J gene TRBJ1-3, with D perhaps TRBD1 (5 bases). The V gene's germline CDR1 is KGHSH and CDR2 LQKENI. The CDR3 is 13 residues long.

This clonotype was seen more than once but under ten times. This rearrangement joins TRBV20-1 to TRBJ1-3; 10 bases are shared with TRBD1. The trim removed 0 bases at V and 3 bases at J, leaving 2 bases unmatched. There are 15 residues in the CDR3. Germline loops: CDR1 DFQATT, CDR2 SNEGSKA (reference sequence). The CDR3 bases are TGCAGTGCTAGAGATGGACAGGGGGTTGGAAACACCATATATTTT. As protein: CSARDGQGVGNTIYF.

This clonotype has more than one count but fewer than ten. The chain uses TRBV2 and TRBJ1-1; the D is unclear. CDR1 and CDR2 from the germline V gene are SNHLY and FYNNEI. Trimming pared 8 bases from V and 4 bases from J, leaving 20 bases between. This CDR3 comprises 15 residues. Written as DNA, the CDR3 is TGTGCCAGCCTTTCCGGGCGGGTTGCCGGCACTGAAGCTTTCTTT. Translation gives CASLSGRVAGTEAFF. Full variable domain (rest looked up from reference TRBV2 and TRBJ1-1): EPEVTQTPSHQVTQMGQEVILRCVPISNHLYFYWYRQILGQKVEFLVSFYNNEISEKSEIFDDQFSVERPDGSNFTLKIRSTKLEDSAMYFCASLSGRVAGTEAFFGQGTRLTVV.

The chain is built from TRBV20-1 and TRBJ2-7, with TRBD2 matching 7 bases. Germline V gives CDR1 DFQATT, CDR2 SNEGSKA (reference sequence). CDR3 length: 20 residues. V gave up 0 bases and J gave up 1 base; unmatched junction bases: 21. Here the CDR3 reads CSARDSCWWVWTRGSYEQYF. In nucleotides, the CDR3 is TGCAGTGCTAGAGACTCTTGCTGGTGGGTCTGGACGCGGGGGTCCTACGAGCAGTACTTC.

There are many counts of this clonotype. The V gene is TRBV2, the J gene TRBJ2-7; the D is unclear. Germline CDR1 and CDR2: SNHLY and FYNNEI. CDR3 length: 12 residues. The V and J ends lost 5 bases and 2 bases respectively, with 7 bases between them. The CDR3: CASSPQPYEQYF. The DNA of the CDR3 is TGTGCCAGCAGTCCGCAGCCCTACGAGCAGTACTTC.

The chain joins TRBV20-1 to TRBJ2-1; the D is unclear. The last part of the DNA fits TRBJ2-7 better; the J call may be wrong. This CDR3 region has 10 residues. Germline assignment: CDR1 DFQATT and CDR2 SNEGSKA (reference sequence). For the CDR3, the DNA is TGCAGTGGTCAGAACAATGAGCAGTACTTC. Translation: CSGQNNEQYF.

This clonotype has just a few counts. The chain combines TRBV20-1 with TRBJ2-3; TRBD2 agrees at 8 bases. The CDR3 is 14 residues long. After removal of 6 bases from V and 1 base from J, the junction contained 6 bases not matched to a gene. CDR1 DFQATT and CDR2 SNEGSKA come from the germline V gene (reference sequence). CDR3 DNA: TGCAGTGCCTTGCGGGAGGCTGGCACAGATACGCAGTATTTT. This sequence encodes CSALREAGTDTQYF.

This clonotype was picked up many times. The J gene is TRBJ2-7, the V gene TRBV7-2; no reliable D call. From germline, CDR1 is SGHTA and CDR2 FQGNSA. This CDR3 is 14 amino acids long. Trimming shortened V by 3 bases and J by 2 bases, and 11 bases separated the two germline ends. CDR3 nucleotide sequence: TGTGCCAGCAGCTTTGCAGGTCTTACCTACGAGCAGTACTTC. This codes for CASSFAGLTYEQYF.

The genes are TRBV28 and TRBJ2-7; TRBD2 agrees at 13 bases. The CDR3 extends over 15 amino acids. CDR1 MDHEN and CDR2 SYDVKM come from the germline V gene. With 6 bases clipped from V and 2 bases from J, the junction kept 4 bases outside the gene matches. The chain's CDR3 is CASRETSGRAYEQYF. The CDR3 nucleotides read TGTGCCAGCAGGGAAACTAGCGGGAGGGCCTACGAGCAGTACTTC.

The rearrangement joins TRBV9 to TRBJ1-4, with a weak D call TRBD1 (5 bases). The CDR3 is made up of 15 amino acids. Germline loops: CDR1 SGDLS, CDR2 YYNGEE. V shed 4 bases and J shed 6 bases, with 16 bases lying between them. The CDR3 spells CASSPREGLYEKLFF. The CDR3 DNA reads as TGTGCCAGCAGCCCCCGGGAGGGGCTCTATGAAAAACTGTTTTTT.

This clonotype showed up many times. The chain uses TRBV5-1 and TRBJ1-1; D call uncertain. Germline CDR1 and CDR2: SGHRS and YFSETQ. V lost 2 bases and J lost 4, with 18 bases in between. CDR3 length equals 16 residues. CDR3 region: CASSFSRNAGSTEAFF. The CDR3, as DNA: TGCGCCAGCAGCTTCTCTCGGAACGCAGGTAGCACTGAAGCTTTCTTT. Drawing the rest from reference TRBV5-1 and TRBJ1-1, the complete variable domain is KAGVTQTPRYLIKTRGQQVTLSCSPISGHRSVSWYQQTPGQGLQFLFEYFSETQRNKGNFPGRFSGRQFSNSRSEMNVSTLELGDSALYLCASSFSRNAGSTEAFFGQGTRLTVV.

This clonotype was counted only a few times. The chain carries TRBV7-9 and TRBJ1-6; D is ambiguous. The CDR3 spans 11 residues. Germline V gene lookup returns CDR1 SEHNR and CDR2 FQNEAQ (reference sequence). V was shortened by 5 bases and J by 8 bases, with 4 bases between the two germline ends. The CDR3 bases are TGTGCCAGCAGCCGTGATTCACCCCTCCACTTT. This gives the protein CASSRDSPLHF.

This clonotype turned up a few times. Possible read error: a much larger clone is one base away. The chain is built from TRBV3-1 and TRBJ2-7; D uncertain. The CDR3 contains 15 residues. The ends were cut back, 3 bases at V and 3 bases at J, with 15 bases in the middle. Germline CDR1 and CDR2: LGHDT and YNNKEL (reference sequence). In DNA, the CDR3 is TGTGCCAGCAGCCATCGTCGCCAGCCCAACTACGAGCAGTACTTC. It specifies CASSHRRQPNYEQYF.

This clonotype showed up many times. This rearrangement joins TRBV5-1 to TRBJ1-1, with a possible D match to TRBD1 (6 bases). V dropped 4 bases and J dropped 1 base, with 14 bases sitting between them. Germline V gene lookup returns CDR1 SGHRS and CDR2 YFSETQ. The CDR3 loop spans 15 amino acids. CDR3 in DNA: TGCGCCAGCAGCGTAGAGGGGGTCCGGAACACTGAAGCTTTCTTT. Amino acid sequence: CASSVEGVRNTEAFF.

CDR3 amino acids: CASKPGLVYEQYF. DNA of the CDR3: TGTGCCAGCAAACCGGGACTGGTCTACGAGCAGTACTTC. The chain joins TRBV12-3 or TRBV12-4 to TRBJ2-7, with a possible D match to TRBD2 (6 bases). V was shortened by 7 bases and J by 3 bases, with 13 bases between the two germline ends. The CDR3 has 13 amino acids.

There are many counts of this clonotype. V gene TRBV11-2 combines with J gene TRBJ2-2, with TRBD2 identical over 8 bases. Germline values: CDR1 SGHAT, CDR2 FQNNGV. V lost 1 base to trimming and J lost 4 bases; unmatched junction nucleotides: 2. The CDR3 loop spans 15 amino acids. CDR3 amino acids: CASSLVSGSTGELFF. CDR3 nucleotide sequence: TGTGCCAGCAGCTTAGTGAGCGGGAGCACCGGGGAGCTGTTTTTT.

The rearrangement uses TRBV2 and TRBJ2-1, with 7 bases matching TRBD2. Germline loops: CDR1 SNHLY, CDR2 FYNNEI. Germline trimming cut 6 bases from V and 5 bases from J; bases unmatched to any gene: 10. CDR3 size: 15 residues. The CDR3: CASSRLARTNNEQFF. The CDR3 DNA sequence: TGTGCCAGCAGCCGACTAGCTCGAACTAACAATGAGCAGTTCTTC.

This clonotype has at least ten counts. The chain uses TRBV30 and TRBJ2-2; TRBD1 might be the D (5 bases). The CDR3 is 14 residues long. Looked up from germline, CDR1 is GTSNPN and CDR2 is SVGIG (reference sequence). V was trimmed by 3 bases and J by 2 bases, leaving 10 bases between them. This chain's CDR3 is CAWRRGPNTGELFF. The CDR3 DNA is TGTGCCTGGAGAAGGGGTCCAAACACCGGGGAGCTGTTTTTT. The full variable domain, rest sourced from reference TRBV30 and TRBJ2-2, is SQTIHQWPATLVQPVGSPLSLECTVEGTSNPNLYWYRQAAGRGLQLLFYSVGIGQISSEVPQNLSASRPQDRQFILSSKKLLLSDSGFYLCAWRRGPNTGELFFGEGSRLTVL.